This T cell receptor (beta chain) is drawn from a study of blood T cells in healthy people across ages. PCR was performed a second time for about 7 to 11 cycles using a sample-barcoded 5' primer and a J-beta primer mix. TCRdb reprocessed the 5' RACE reads via MiXCR and lists one record per CDR3 protein. This table holds around 780,000 distinct CDR3 sequences, under 30% found once. Per the germline V gene, CDR1 is SGHAT and CDR2 is FQDESV (reference sequence). The CDR3 has 16 amino acids. V was clipped by 2 bases and J by 4 bases; unmatched bases: 7. Of note for this clonotype: What it binds is unknown.

General observations from the study: Naive and antigen-experienced cells were not separated, limiting conclusive comparison.

These same data were also listed under a study on T cells of mothers and their children. This second report adds: The authors found no persistent microchimeric T cell clones.

Source material: blood. The sequence was collected from a boy between 10 and 17 years old in good health. This chain joins TRBV11-1 and TRBJ2-2, with 7 bases lining up with TRBD1. CDR3 DNA sequence: TGTGCCAGCAGCTTAAAGGACAGGACTTTCACCGGGGAGCTGTTTTTT. It yields the protein CASSLKDRTFTGELFF.